The rows below give T cell receptor beta chains drawn from one sample of a study of T-cell memory formation after mild COVID-19. TCRdb redid the calling of the 5' RACE reads with MiXCR, one entry per CDR3 protein. This sample has roughly 260,000 distinct CDR3 sequences, with roughly 15% found just once. The sequenced material came from PBMCs or a T cell subset sorted from them (not recorded which). The receptors shown here come from a man between 18 and 29 years old who had mild COVID-19 (a few samples of this study predate the infection). Cell type and time point are not known. Each CDR3 is given with its conserved first and last residue. A D gene is named only where the DNA matches it firmly. For some rows the clone size is stated as once, few or many, or as a class when expanded; others skip it.

V	D	size	J	CDR3	DNA
TRBV14	-	few	TRBJ2-6	CASSQGTTNVLTF	TGTGCCAGCAGCCAGGGGACGACCAACGTCCTGACTTTC
TRBV10-3	-	-	TRBJ1-5	CAISESSGVDQPQHF	TGTGCCATCAGTGAGTCATCAGGGGTCGATCAGCCCCAGCATTTT
TRBV4-2	TRBD2	-	TRBJ2-2	CASSQEPSGGATGELFF	TGTGCCAGCAGCCAGGAACCTAGCGGGGGGGCCACCGGGGAGCTGTTTTTT
TRBV5-6	-	-	TRBJ2-3	CASSLAGPSTDTQYF	TGTGCCAGCAGCCTGGCGGGGCCTAGCACAGATACGCAGTATTTT
TRBV20-1	-	few	TRBJ2-6	CSASDGFSGANVLTF	TGCAGTGCTAGTGACGGTTTTTCTGGGGCCAACGTCCTGACTTTC
TRBV5-1	TRBD1	-	TRBJ2-2	CASSTGDRGYTGELFF	TGCGCCAGCAGCACGGGGGACAGGGGATACACCGGGGAGCTGTTTTTT
TRBV7-2	-	many	TRBJ1-5	CASSLAPNQPQHF	TGCGCCAGCAGCTTGGCCCCGAATCAGCCCCAGCATTTT
TRBV7-2	TRBD2	few	TRBJ2-5	CASSRRGYQETQYF	TGTGCCAGCAGCCGGCGGGGGTACCAAGAGACCCAGTACTTC
TRBV6-5	TRBD1	many	TRBJ1-5	CATNPRGNRGNQPQHF	TGTGCCACGAATCCCAGGGGGAATAGGGGCAATCAGCCCCAGCATTTT
TRBV12-3/TRBV12-4	TRBD2	-	TRBJ2-1	CASQLAGGRDEQFF	TGTGCCAGTCAGCTAGCGGGGGGGCGGGATGAGCAGTTCTTC
TRBV11-2	-	-	TRBJ1-6	CASSPRTLGFSPLHF	TGTGCCAGCAGCCCCAGGACGCTCGGGTTTTCACCCCTCCACTTT
TRBV2	-	-	TRBJ1-1	CASSAQPNTEAFF	TGTGCCAGCAGTGCCCAGCCGAACACTGAAGCTTTCTTT
TRBV7-9	-	many	TRBJ1-5	CASSSGARNQPQHF	TGTGCCAGCAGCTCCGGGGCCCGCAATCAGCCCCAGCATTTT
TRBV19	TRBD1	once	TRBJ1-1	CASSSRGQGDEAFF	TGTGCCAGTAGTTCCCGTGGACAGGGAGATGAAGCTTTCTTT
TRBV30	TRBD1	-	TRBJ1-2	CAWDSGGGYGYTF	TGTGCCTGGGATTCAGGGGGCGGCTATGGCTACACCTTC
TRBV15	TRBD2	few	TRBJ2-3	CATRKGRGADTQYF	TGTGCCACCAGAAAGGGGAGGGGTGCAGATACGCAGTATTTT
TRBV6-5	TRBD1	-	TRBJ1-6	CASSYSRDRGRNSPLHF	TGTGCCAGCAGTTACTCTAGGGACAGGGGGCGGAATTCACCCCTCCACTTT
TRBV7-9	-	few	TRBJ1-2	CASSPVRAGYTF	TGTGCCAGCAGCCCCGTCAGGGCGGGCTACACCTTC
TRBV30	-	few	TRBJ2-7	CAWSVYYEQYF	TGTGCCTGGAGTGTGTACTACGAGCAGTACTTC
TRBV4-3	TRBD1	-	TRBJ2-3	CASSQDSGLGTGFTDTQYF	TGCGCCAGCAGCCAAGATTCGGGGTTGGGGACAGGCTTCACAGATACGCAGTATTTT
TRBV2	-	-	TRBJ1-6	CASNQGGSPLHF	TGTGCCAGCAACCAAGGGGGTTCACCCCTCCACTTT
TRBV30	-	many	TRBJ1-1	CAWKQILAMNTEAFF	TGTGCCTGGAAACAGATCCTAGCTATGAACACTGAAGCTTTCTTT
TRBV12-3/TRBV12-4	-	-	TRBJ1-1	CASSFSDTEAFF	TGTGCCAGCAGTTTTTCCGACACTGAAGCTTTCTTT
TRBV10-3	TRBD1	few	TRBJ2-3	CAIRGQGATDTQYF	TGTGCCATCAGGGGACAGGGGGCGACAGATACGCAGTATTTT
TRBV4-3	-	-	TRBJ1-1	CASSQGHILNTEAFF	TGCGCCAGCAGCCAAGGCCACATACTGAACACTGAAGCTTTCTTT
TRBV6-2/TRBV6-3	-	-	TRBJ2-6	CASRQGSDPPGANVLTF	TGTGCCAGCAGGCAAGGGAGTGACCCTCCTGGGGCCAACGTCCTGACTTTC
TRBV11-2	TRBD2	-	TRBJ2-5	CASSLGGVVETQYF	TGTGCCAGCAGCCTGGGAGGGGTGGTGGAGACCCAGTACTTC
TRBV19	-	few	TRBJ1-5	CASRGQPQHF	TGTGCCAGTAGGGGTCAGCCCCAGCATTTT
TRBV5-1	-	few	TRBJ1-5	CASSLSGTQPQHF	TGCGCCAGCAGCTTATCGGGAACTCAGCCCCAGCATTTT
TRBV5-1	-	-	TRBJ1-1	CASSLSRPNTEAFF	TGCGCCAGCAGCTTGTCCCGACCGAACACTGAAGCTTTCTTT
TRBV27	-	-	TRBJ1-2	CASSLGPGPNYGYTF	TGTGCCAGCAGTTTAGGGCCAGGTCCTAACTATGGCTACACCTTC
TRBV7-8	-	-	TRBJ2-3	CASSLGTDRLLTDTQYF	TGTGCCAGCAGCTTAGGGACCGACAGATTACTCACAGATACGCAGTATTTT
TRBV3-1	-	-	TRBJ2-5	CASSQEGFGGRETQYF	TGTGCCAGCAGCCAAGAAGGCTTCGGGGGGCGGGAGACCCAGTACTTC
TRBV7-2	-	-	TRBJ2-1	CASSSRGRQFF	TGTGCCAGCAGCTCCAGGGGCAGGCAGTTCTTC
TRBV6-6	-	many	TRBJ1-6	CASNVQGRNSPLHF	TGTGCCAGCAACGTGCAGGGGAGAAATTCACCCCTCCACTTT
TRBV20-1	TRBD2	-	TRBJ2-1	CSASAGGAKSTYNEQFF	TGCAGTGCTAGTGCCGGGGGGGCCAAGAGCACCTACAATGAGCAGTTCTTC
TRBV12-3/TRBV12-4	-	once	TRBJ1-1	CASSHPRQRGTEAFF	TGTGCCAGCAGTCACCCCAGACAGAGAGGAACTGAAGCTTTCTTT
TRBV4-2	TRBD2	-	TRBJ2-1	CASSRMTSGAYGEQFF	TGTGCCAGCAGCCGTATGACTAGCGGGGCATACGGAGAGCAGTTCTTC
TRBV9	TRBD1	-	TRBJ2-1	CASSVRDRGVPEQFF	TGTGCCAGCAGCGTCCGGGACAGGGGAGTACCCGAGCAGTTCTTC
TRBV29-1	-	-	TRBJ1-1	CSVEGLFNAEAFF	TGCAGCGTTGAGGGCCTATTTAACGCTGAAGCTTTCTTT
TRBV20-1	-	many	TRBJ2-3	CSAREDTDTQYF	TGCAGTGCTAGAGAAGACACAGATACGCAGTATTTT